The 16 T cell receptor beta chains below all came from one sample that was sequenced in a study of Ad26.COV2.S vaccination and SARS-CoV-2 variants. The data were produced by immunoSEQ multiplex PCR, yet TCRdb's version contains in-frame clones alone and is incomplete. The table has hundreds of thousands of clones, more than 80% seen once. Treatment of the sample: 15 to 20 received Ad26.COV2.S at low or high dose, single or two shots; about 5 received placebo; per-sample allocation not given. Sample collection was performed on day 63 after the first vaccine or placebo injection. This material consisted of peripheral blood, taken in a trial of Ad26.COV2.S vaccine versus placebo. The receptors were sampled from a person aged 18-65 years who received the Ad26.COV2.S COVID-19 vaccine or a placebo.

The chain is built from TRBV6-5 and TRBJ2-7; the match to TRBD2 covers 8 bases. CDR3 size: 14 residues. Looked up from germline, CDR1 is MNHEY and CDR2 is SVGAGI. The V and J ends lost 6 bases and 7 bases, in that order; junction bases with no gene match: 11. As DNA, the CDR3 is TGTGCCAGCAGCTCCGGGACTAGGGCCTGGGAGCAGTACTTC. Translation gives CASSSGTRAWEQYF.

The chain has TRBV18 and TRBJ2-1; D is unclear. The CDR3 is 12 residues long. Trimming removed 3 bases from V and 8 bases from J, with 8 bases in between. Germline V gene lookup returns CDR1 KGHSH and CDR2 LQKENI. DNA for the CDR3: TGTGCCAGCTCACCCGAAGTCTATGAGCAGTTCTTC. This gives the protein CASSPEVYEQFF.

The chain couples TRBV5-1 to TRBJ1-1; D ambiguous. The V gene's germline CDR1 is SGHRS and CDR2 YFSETQ. The CDR3 sequence is 12 residues long. With 0 bases removed from V and 12 bases from J, the gap between germline ends came to 12 bases. The CDR3 spells CASSLVVGEPFF. The CDR3 nucleotides read TGCGCCAGCAGCTTGGTCGTCGGGGAACCTTTCTTT. Full variable domain (remainder filled in from reference TRBV5-1 and TRBJ1-1): KAGVTQTPRYLIKTRGQQVTLSCSPISGHRSVSWYQQTPGQGLQFLFEYFSETQRNKGNFPGRFSGRQFSNSRSEMNVSTLELGDSALYLCASSLVVGEPFFGQGTRLTVV.

The chain is built from TRBV6-4 and TRBJ1-2, with a weak D call TRBD1 (5 bases). V shed 0 bases and J shed 10 bases, with 15 bases lying between them. Per the germline V gene, CDR1 is MRHNA and CDR2 is SNTAGT. CDR3 length: 14 amino acids. CDR3 DNA sequence: TGTGCCAGCAGTGACTCATCAGGGAGTGATGACTACACCTTC. This gives the protein CASSDSSGSDDYTF.

The rearrangement joins TRBV24-1 to TRBJ2-1; no reliable D call. The CDR3 consists of 15 residues. Germline V lookup: CDR1 KGHDR, CDR2 SFDVKD. V lost 5 bases, J lost 10 bases, and 20 bases lay in between. The CDR3 DNA is TGTGCCACCAGTGGTGAAAGGACCCTGTCAACCGAGCAGTTCTTC. Translated, it gives CATSGERTLSTEQFF.

The V call is TRBV27, the J call TRBJ1-6, with D uncertain. Trimming pared 6 bases from V and 4 bases from J, leaving 13 bases between. The CDR3 length is 15 residues. CDR1 and CDR2 (germline): MNHEY, SMNVEV (reference sequence). The CDR3 spells CASSTRRNYNSPLHF. Written as DNA, the CDR3 is TGTGCCAGCAGCACCCGCAGAAATTATAATTCACCCCTCCACTTT.

V usage is TRBV4-3 and J usage is TRBJ2-5; tentative D call: TRBD1 (5 bases). The V gene lost 0 bases and the J gene lost 5 bases, with 25 bases spanning the gap. CDR3 length: 19 residues. Germline lookup yields CDR1 LGHNA and CDR2 YSLEER. Here the CDR3 DNA reads TGCGCCAGCAGCCAAGATCTTAGTCGGAGTTCAGGGCTTGAGGAGACCCAGTACTTC. Its protein product is CASSQDLSRSSGLEETQYF.

In regard to this clone: Sequence at one end of the junction differs from germline and may be a read error. This chain joins TRBV6-5 and TRBJ2-5, with D hard to call. Germline V gene data show CDR1 as MNHEY and CDR2 as SVGAGI. The length of the CDR3 is 14 residues. CDR3 region: CASRYSDGKKTQYF. The DNA of the CDR3 is TGTGCCAGCAGGTACTCGGACGGAAAGAAGACCCAGTACTTC.

The genes are TRBV19 and TRBJ1-4, with D possibly TRBD1 on 6 matching bases. V lost 7 bases and J lost 2, with 11 bases in between. Germline CDR1 reads LNHDA; CDR2 reads SQIVND (reference sequence). There are 14 residues in the CDR3. The CDR3 DNA reads as TGTGCCAGTACCCTAAGGGGGACTAATGAAAAACTGTTTTTT. Translation gives CASTLRGTNEKLFF.

The DNA of the CDR3 is TGTGCCACCAGTGATTTGCAAGCCGGGACAGTCGACCAAGAGACCCAGTACTTC. Its protein product is CATSDLQAGTVDQETQYF. The chain couples TRBV24-1 to TRBJ2-5; 7 positions agree with TRBD1. Germline V gives CDR1 KGHDR, CDR2 SFDVKD. The length of the CDR3 is 18 residues. V lost 0 bases to trimming and J lost 0 bases; unmatched junction nucleotides: 9.

The rearrangement uses TRBV5-6 and TRBJ2-1, with D unresolved. The CDR3 runs 15 residues. The V and J ends lost 0 bases and 5 bases respectively, with 12 bases between them. Looked up from germline, CDR1 is SGHDT and CDR2 is YYEEEE. CDR3 nucleotide sequence: TGTGCCAGCAGCTTGGGTGTTTCAGGTCACAATGAGCAGTTCTTC. It codes for CASSLGVSGHNEQFF.

The chain employs TRBV7-8 and TRBJ2-7; 12 nucleotides line up with TRBD2. CDR1 SGHVS and CDR2 FQNEAQ come from the germline V gene. The J segment lost 2 bases and the V segment lost 4 bases, leaving 3 bases of the junction unmatched. The CDR3 runs 15 residues. In DNA, the CDR3 is TGTGCCAGCAGCTCCGGACTAGCGGGAACCTACGAGCAGTACTTC. As protein: CASSSGLAGTYEQYF.

The V gene is TRBV2, the J gene TRBJ2-5; no firm D call. V was trimmed by 6 bases and J by 5 bases, leaving 10 bases between them. This CDR3 has 12 amino acids. CDR1 SNHLY and CDR2 FYNNEI come from the germline V gene. CDR3: CASRAVVETQYF. The CDR3, as DNA: TGTGCCAGCAGGGCGGTGGTGGAGACCCAGTACTTC.

The chain has TRBV4-2 and TRBJ2-6, with D perhaps matching TRBD2 (6 bases). CDR3 length equals 19 residues. Trimming left V 3 bases short and J 0 bases short, with 18 bases between. CDR1 is LGHNA and CDR2 is YNFKEQ in the germline V gene. CDR3 coding DNA: TGTGCCAGCAGCCAGGAACAAAGCGGGCCGTCCTCTGGGGCCAACGTCCTGACTTTC. This translates into CASSQEQSGPSSGANVLTF.

In its sample, this clone was seen many times. V usage is TRBV4-3 and J usage is TRBJ2-7, with D possibly being TRBD2 (6 bases). Trimming removed 0 bases at V and 6 bases at J, with 15 bases between. Germline CDR1 LGHNA, CDR2 YSLEER. This CDR3 has 15 amino acids. CDR3 loop: CASSQEAGFTVEQYF. CDR3 DNA sequence: TGCGCCAGCAGCCAAGAGGCGGGATTTACGGTCGAGCAGTACTTC.

This clone was seen at least ten times. The chain is built from TRBV3-1 (or the pseudogene TRBV3-2) and TRBJ2-6; D uncertain. V was pared by 4 bases and J by 1 base, with 5 bases between. The germline V gene encodes CDR1 LGHDT and CDR2 YNNKEL (reference sequence). This CDR3 has 14 amino acids. The chain's CDR3 is CASSLTSGANVLTF. The CDR3 DNA reads TGTGCCAGCAGCCTCACATCTGGGGCCAACGTCCTGACTTTC.